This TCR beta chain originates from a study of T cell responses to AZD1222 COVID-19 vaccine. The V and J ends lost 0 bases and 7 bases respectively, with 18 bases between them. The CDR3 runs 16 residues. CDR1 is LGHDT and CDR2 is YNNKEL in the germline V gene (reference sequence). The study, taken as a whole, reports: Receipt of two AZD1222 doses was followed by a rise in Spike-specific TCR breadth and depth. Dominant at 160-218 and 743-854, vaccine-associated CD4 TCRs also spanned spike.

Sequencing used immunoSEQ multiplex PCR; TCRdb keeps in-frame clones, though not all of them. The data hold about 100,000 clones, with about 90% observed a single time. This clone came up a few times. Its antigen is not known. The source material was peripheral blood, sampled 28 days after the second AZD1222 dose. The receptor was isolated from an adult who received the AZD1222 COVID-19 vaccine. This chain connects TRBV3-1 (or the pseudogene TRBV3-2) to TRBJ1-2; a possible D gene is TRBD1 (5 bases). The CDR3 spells CASSQEAGGWLRGYTF. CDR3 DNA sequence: TGTGCCAGCAGCCAAGAGGCCGGGGGATGGTTGCGTGGCTACACCTTC.